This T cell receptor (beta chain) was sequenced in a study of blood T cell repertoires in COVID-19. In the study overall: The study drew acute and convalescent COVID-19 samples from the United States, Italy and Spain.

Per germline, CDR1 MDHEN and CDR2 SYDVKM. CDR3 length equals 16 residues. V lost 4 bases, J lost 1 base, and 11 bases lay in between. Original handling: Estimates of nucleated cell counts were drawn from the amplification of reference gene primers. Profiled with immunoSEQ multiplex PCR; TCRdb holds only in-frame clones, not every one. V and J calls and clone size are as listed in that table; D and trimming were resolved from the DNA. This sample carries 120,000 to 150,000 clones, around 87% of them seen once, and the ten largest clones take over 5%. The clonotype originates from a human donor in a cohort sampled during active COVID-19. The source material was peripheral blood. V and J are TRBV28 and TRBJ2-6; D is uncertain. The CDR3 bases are TGTGCCAGCAGTTCATCGCAAGAGTCTGGGGCCAACGTCCTGACTTTC. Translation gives CASSSSQESGANVLTF.